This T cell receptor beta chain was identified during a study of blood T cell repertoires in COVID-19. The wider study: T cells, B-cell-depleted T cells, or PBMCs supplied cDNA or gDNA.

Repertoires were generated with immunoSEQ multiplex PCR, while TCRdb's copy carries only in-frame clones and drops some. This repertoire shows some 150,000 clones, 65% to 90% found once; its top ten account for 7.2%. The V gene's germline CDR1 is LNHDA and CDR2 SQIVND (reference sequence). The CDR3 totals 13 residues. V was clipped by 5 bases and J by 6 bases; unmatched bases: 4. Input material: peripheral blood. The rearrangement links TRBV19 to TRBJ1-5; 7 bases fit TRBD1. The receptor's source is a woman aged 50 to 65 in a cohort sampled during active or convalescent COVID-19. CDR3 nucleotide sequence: TGTGCCAGTAGTGAACAGGGGAGTCAGCCCCAGCATTTT. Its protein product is CASSEQGSQPQHF.